This record looks at one TCR delta chain sequence and its context. Just one base apart from a much larger clone, this may be a read error. The sample belongs to a study of γδ T cells in repeated Plasmodium falciparum infection. About the study: Each infection was followed by sampling at 21 days, plus baseline and some pre-infection draws.

TRG and TRD sequences were obtained from every sorted gammadelta sample. TCRdb applied CATT to the multiplex PCR reads for clone calling. In the table there are approximately 93,000 delta-chain clones, more than 0.85% of which are singletons. The sequence was collected from a pool of human donors (malaria-infected and uninfected, not separated). The sample taken for sequencing was gamma-delta T cells from blood.

This CDR3 is CALGELWALGFQYTDELIF. The CDR3 DNA reads as TGTGCTCTTGGGGAACTATGGGCCCTTGGATTTCAGTACACCGATGAACTCATCTTT. V and J are TRDV1 and TRDJ1; D is uncertain. Germline CDR1 reads TSWWSYY; CDR2 reads QGS. This CDR3 is 19 amino acids long.